Listed here is a single T cell receptor beta chain. What this receptor recognizes is not known. Base quality data are lacking; no much larger clone is found one base away. Genomic DNA was isolated from the sorted cells so that the TCRbeta CDR3 region could be sequenced. TCRbeta CDR3 regions were sequenced using the immunoSEQ Assay. Drawn from immuneACCESS, this table holds only the in-frame rearrangements with V and J called that TCRdb kept. Clones are partly lost; checked studies trace under half to an unresolved V gene and leave the rest unexplained. The sample table lists about 68,000 clones, approximately 86% of them with a count of one. Of the sample, more than 2% is held by the ten largest clones. The data derive from a study of OX40 agonist ivuxolimab in advanced cancers. Describing the broader study: Ivuxolimab, which targeted the costimulatory receptor OX40 (CD134), was an agonistic, fully human IgG2 monoclonal antibody. Of the roughly 52 patients in dose escalation, 19 had hepatocellular carcinoma, around 15 had melanoma, 9 had renal cell carcinoma and 9 had head and neck cancer. Peripheral TCRbeta sequencing aimed to test whether ivuxolimab altered TCR sequence diversity and caused clonal T-cell expansion. Intravenous ivuxolimab was administered to patients every 2 weeks at six dose levels: 0.01, 0.1, 0.3, 1.5, 3 and 10 mg/kg. The dose-escalation cohort was around 84% male with a mean age of roughly 62 years, ranging from roughly 23 to 80. Partial responses occurred in three dose-escalation patients: two with cutaneous melanoma and one with hepatocellular carcinoma. Patients were allowed to have had prior anti-PD-1, anti-PD-L1 or anti-CTLA-4 therapy, and 30% to 40% of the dose-escalation patients had previously received checkpoint inhibitors. The monotherapy dose-escalation portion (N of about 52 patients) of the phase I ivuxolimab trial is reported in the paper.

Overall study outcomes, separate from this receptor: The antigen specificity of the peripheral T cells that underwent clonal expansion was not determined. Low levels of normalized T-cell clonal expansion were also seen in some patients who did not respond. In the 0.1-3.0 mg/kg groups, partial responders had among the lowest normalized peripheral clonal expansion, particularly in CD8+ T cells. Clonal expansion of both CD4+ and CD8+ blood T cells was observed from baseline to week 6 at doses 0.1 to 3.0 mg/kg. After ivuxolimab, more expanded clones were found on average in CD8+ T cells than in CD4+ T cells.

CDR1 SQVTM and CDR2 ANQGSEA were looked up in the germline V gene. Cut back by 6 bases and 3 bases, the V and J ends lie 11 bases apart. Including cysteine and phenylalanine, the CDR3 has 12 amino acids. Just CDR3 DNA is preserved here, 36 bases in frame from base 1. Patients with autoimmune disease history or receiving systemic immunosuppression were excluded from the trial. In every dose cohort, peripheral blood was drawn for TCR sequencing at baseline, cycle 4 day 1, and cycle 7 day 1. The samples were drawn from a first-in-human, open-label, multicenter phase I dose-escalation trial of ivuxolimab. Adults with locally advanced or metastatic melanoma, renal cell carcinoma, hepatocellular carcinoma or head and neck squamous cell carcinoma were enrolled in the trial. Before TCR sequencing, CD4+ and CD8+ T cells were separately sorted from peripheral blood.

The chain is encoded by TRBV29-1 joined to TRBJ2-5, with TRBD2 perhaps the D gene, on 5 matching bases. This clonotype was obtained from an adult with an advanced solid tumor such as melanoma, head and neck, liver or kidney cancer. The source material was CD4+ or CD8+ T cells sorted from blood, sampled in a trial of the OX40 agonist ivuxolimab. The CDR3 reads as follows: CSVATREETQYF. The DNA is as follows: TGCAGCGTGGCCACTAGAGAAGAGACCCAGTACTTC.